This T cell receptor (beta chain) was sequenced for a study of blood T cell repertoires in COVID-19. For the study at large: From the United States, Italy and Spain came samples of acute and convalescent COVID-19.

As processed by the authors: Researchers report that nucleated cell counts were estimated from reference gene primer amplification. Generated by immunoSEQ multiplex PCR, the TCRdb table keeps only in-frame clones and is missing some. The V and J calls and clone size are taken from that table; D and trimming were inferred from the DNA. The table shows about 250,000 clones, with 88% occurring only once. The germline CDR1 and CDR2 sequences are KGHDR and SFDVKD. The CDR3 length is 15 residues. V shed 6 bases, J shed 6 bases, and the junction held 7 bases outside the gene matches. Sequencing was performed on peripheral blood. The TCR was taken from a woman under 40 with acute or convalescent COVID-19. The chain has TRBV24-1 and TRBJ1-5; 10 bases fit TRBD1. CDR3 region: CATSPTGGIGQPQHF. The CDR3 nucleotides are TGTGCCACCAGTCCGACAGGGGGCATTGGTCAGCCCCAGCATTTT.